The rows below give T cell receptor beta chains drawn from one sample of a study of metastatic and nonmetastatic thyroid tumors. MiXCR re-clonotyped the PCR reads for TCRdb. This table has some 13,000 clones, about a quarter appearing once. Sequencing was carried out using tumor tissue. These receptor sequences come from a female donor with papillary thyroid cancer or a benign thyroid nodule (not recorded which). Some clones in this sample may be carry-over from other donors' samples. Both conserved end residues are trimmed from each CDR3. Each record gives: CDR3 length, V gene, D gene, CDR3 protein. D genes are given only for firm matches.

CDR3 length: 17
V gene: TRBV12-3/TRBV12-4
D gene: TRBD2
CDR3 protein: ASSLLRFGPSGSPDEQF

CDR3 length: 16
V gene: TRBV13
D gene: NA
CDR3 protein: ASSLGGVSYWGPYEQY

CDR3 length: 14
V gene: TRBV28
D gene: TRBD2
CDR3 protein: ASSLIGTSGTGELF

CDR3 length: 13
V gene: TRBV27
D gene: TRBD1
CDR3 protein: ASRLGQGVVGPQH

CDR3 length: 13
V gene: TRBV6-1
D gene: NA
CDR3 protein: ASSGAGSGRNTIY

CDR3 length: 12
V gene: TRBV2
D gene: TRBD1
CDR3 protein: SIRSSGQGNEQF

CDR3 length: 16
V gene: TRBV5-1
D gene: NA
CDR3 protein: ASSLTGQWGIGANVLT

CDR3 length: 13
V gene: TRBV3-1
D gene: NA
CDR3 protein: ASSPKRTRGYEQY

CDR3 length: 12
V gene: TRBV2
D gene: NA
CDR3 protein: ASSCYVLTGELF

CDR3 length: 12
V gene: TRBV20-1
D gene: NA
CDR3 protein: SARSGVGWAETF

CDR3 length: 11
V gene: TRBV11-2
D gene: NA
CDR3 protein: ASSPGGNTEAF

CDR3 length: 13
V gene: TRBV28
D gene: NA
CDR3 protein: ASSTTLLSGGSYT

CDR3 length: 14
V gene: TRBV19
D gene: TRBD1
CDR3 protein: ASSFFQGADTGELF

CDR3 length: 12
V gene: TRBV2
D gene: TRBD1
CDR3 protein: ASIADRGHYEQY

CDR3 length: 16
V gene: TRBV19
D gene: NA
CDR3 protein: ASSMDGGLGSGANVLT

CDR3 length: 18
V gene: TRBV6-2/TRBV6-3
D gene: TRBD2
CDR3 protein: ASSFSPISSGGHSYNEQF

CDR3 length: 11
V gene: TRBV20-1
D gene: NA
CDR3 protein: SAIGGNVTEAF

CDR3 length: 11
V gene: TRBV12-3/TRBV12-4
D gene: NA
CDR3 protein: ASSPMSGVGYT

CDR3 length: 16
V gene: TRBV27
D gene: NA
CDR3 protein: ASTPSGAGVSGANVLT

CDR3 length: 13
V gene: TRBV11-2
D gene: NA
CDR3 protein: ASSLGRGFIAEQY

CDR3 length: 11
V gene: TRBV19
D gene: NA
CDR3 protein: AISIRGNQPQH

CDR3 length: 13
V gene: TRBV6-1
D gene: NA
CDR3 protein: ASSPYQGRGNTIY

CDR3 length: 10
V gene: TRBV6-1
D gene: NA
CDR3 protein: ASFSRAYEQY

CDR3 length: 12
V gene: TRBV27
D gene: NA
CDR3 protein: ASSSVDRTHEQY

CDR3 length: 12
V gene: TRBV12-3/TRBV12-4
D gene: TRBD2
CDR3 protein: ASSWTSGGYEQY

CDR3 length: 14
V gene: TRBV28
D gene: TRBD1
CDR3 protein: ASRRRGQGMNTEAF

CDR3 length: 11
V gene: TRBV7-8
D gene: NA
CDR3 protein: ASSFKGDQPQH

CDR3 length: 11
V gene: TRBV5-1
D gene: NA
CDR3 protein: ASSPGWDTEAF

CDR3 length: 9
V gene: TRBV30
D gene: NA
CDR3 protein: AWSVLETQY

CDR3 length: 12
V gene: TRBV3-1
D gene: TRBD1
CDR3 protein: ASRNRDRVYGYT

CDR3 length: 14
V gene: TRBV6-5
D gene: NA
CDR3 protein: ASSYSHSGAHTEAF

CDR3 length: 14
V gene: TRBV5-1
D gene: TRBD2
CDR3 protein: ASSSGLAGATDTQY

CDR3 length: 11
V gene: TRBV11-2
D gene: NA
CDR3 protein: ASSLSQFQPQH

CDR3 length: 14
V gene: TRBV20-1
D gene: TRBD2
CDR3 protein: SARDSIGRSISEQY

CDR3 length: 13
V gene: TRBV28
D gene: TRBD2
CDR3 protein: ASTPWKGLRDTQY

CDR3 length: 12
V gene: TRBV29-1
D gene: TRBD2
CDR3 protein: SFESSVTSGRQF

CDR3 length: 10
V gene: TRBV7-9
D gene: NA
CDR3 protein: ASSLETHEQY